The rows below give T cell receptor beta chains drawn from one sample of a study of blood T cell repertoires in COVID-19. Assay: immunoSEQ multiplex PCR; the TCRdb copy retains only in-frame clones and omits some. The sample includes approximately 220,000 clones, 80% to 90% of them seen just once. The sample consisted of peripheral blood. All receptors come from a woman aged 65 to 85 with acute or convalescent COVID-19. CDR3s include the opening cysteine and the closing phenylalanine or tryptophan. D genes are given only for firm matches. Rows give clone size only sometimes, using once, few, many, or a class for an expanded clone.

CASSFYRFGMGLNQPQHF	TGTGCCAGCAGCTTTTACAGGTTTGGTATGGGCCTTAATCAGCCCCAGCATTTT	TRBV7-9	NA	NA	TRBJ1-5
CASSPWVMGGDTEAFF	TGTGCCAGCAGCCCTTGGGTCATGGGAGGCGACACTGAAGCTTTCTTT	TRBV3-1/TRBV3-2	NA	NA	TRBJ1-1
CASSLGSQFNQPQHF	TGTGCCAGCAGCTTAGGGTCCCAGTTTAATCAGCCCCAGCATTTT	TRBV11-2	NA	NA	TRBJ1-5
CASSFRGSSYEQYF	TGCGCCAGCAGCTTCCGCGGTAGCTCCTACGAGCAGTACTTC	TRBV5-1	NA	NA	TRBJ2-7
CASSLELTTDTQYF	TGCGCCAGCAGCTTGGAACTCACCACAGATACGCAGTATTTT	TRBV5-1	NA	NA	TRBJ2-3
CASSQRRGVDTGELFF	TGTGCCAGCAGCCAACGCAGGGGGGTGGACACCGGGGAGCTGTTTTTT	TRBV3-1/TRBV3-2	NA	NA	TRBJ2-2
CAWSVGGNTEAFF	TGTGCCTGGAGTGTAGGAGGGAACACTGAAGCTTTCTTT	TRBV30	few	NA	TRBJ1-1
CASSLPGSYEQYF	TGTGCCAGCAGCCTGCCAGGTTCCTACGAGCAGTACTTC	TRBV7-2	NA	NA	TRBJ2-7
CASSPPAGTEAFF	TGTGCCAGCAGTCCCCCGGCGGGCACTGAAGCTTTCTTT	TRBV28	NA	NA	TRBJ1-1
CASSLDEANYGYTF	TGTGCCAGCAGCTTAGATGAGGCGAACTATGGCTACACCTTC	TRBV7-9	NA	NA	TRBJ1-2
CASSLRGGTDYGYTF	TGTGCCAGCAGCCTCCGTGGGGGGACAGACTATGGCTACACCTTC	TRBV5-4	NA	TRBD1	TRBJ1-2
CASSNPGQGFNEQFF	TGTGCCAGCAGTAATCCGGGACAGGGGTTCAATGAGCAGTTCTTC	TRBV28	NA	TRBD1	TRBJ2-1
CASSPESNYGYTF	TGTGCCAGCTCACCCGAAAGCAACTATGGCTACACCTTC	TRBV18	once	NA	TRBJ1-2
CASSPLLANTEAFF	TGTGCCAGCAGCCCTCTGCTGGCGAACACTGAAGCTTTCTTT	TRBV14	NA	NA	TRBJ1-1
CASSPFGGRTEAFF	TGCGCCAGCAGCCCTTTTGGGGGGAGGACTGAAGCTTTCTTT	TRBV5-1	NA	NA	TRBJ1-1
CASSTRQGTDTQYF	TGTGCCAGCAGCACGCGACAGGGCACAGATACGCAGTATTTT	TRBV3-1/TRBV3-2	NA	NA	TRBJ2-3
CASSEGPGNTEAFF	TGTGCCAGCAGTGAAGGCCCAGGGAACACTGAAGCTTTCTTT	TRBV2	once	NA	TRBJ1-1
CASSPSGGSGNTIYF	TGTGCCAGCTCACCCTCAGGGGGCTCTGGAAACACCATATATTTT	TRBV18	NA	TRBD1	TRBJ1-3
CAWSFGTTYEQYF	TGTGCCTGGAGTTTTGGCACCACCTACGAGCAGTACTTC	TRBV30	NA	NA	TRBJ2-7
CATRQGTGNYGYTF	TGTGCCACCCGACAGGGCACCGGGAACTATGGCTACACCTTC	TRBV15	NA	TRBD1	TRBJ1-2
CASSLVSGHEQFF	TGTGCCAGCAGCTTGGTGAGTGGGCATGAGCAGTTCTTC	TRBV5-4	NA	NA	TRBJ2-1
CASSPGQGILYGYTF	TGTGCCAGCAGCCCGGGACAGGGGATTCTCTATGGCTACACCTTC	TRBV7-2	NA	TRBD1	TRBJ1-2
CASSHPGSNQPQHF	TGTGCCAGCAGCCACCCGGGTAGCAATCAGCCCCAGCATTTT	TRBV4-2	NA	NA	TRBJ1-5
CASSPSGYGYTF	TGTGCCAGCAGCCCCTCGGGGTATGGCTACACCTTC	TRBV7-2	NA	NA	TRBJ1-2
CASSIRGRTNTEAFF	TGTGCCAGTAGTATTAGGGGTCGGACGAACACTGAAGCTTTCTTT	TRBV19	NA	NA	TRBJ1-1
CASSDSRDEIETQYF	TGTGCCAGCAGTGATTCCCGCGATGAAATAGAGACCCAGTACTTC	TRBV25-1	few	NA	TRBJ2-5
CASGAGANQPQHF	TGTGCCAGTGGGGCAGGGGCAAATCAGCCCCAGCATTTT	TRBV12-3/TRBV12-4	few	NA	TRBJ1-5
CASSTGINTEAFF	TGTGCCAGCAGTACAGGCATAAACACTGAAGCTTTCTTT	TRBV27	NA	NA	TRBJ1-1
CASSESWAPGNTIYF	TGTGCCAGCAGTGAATCCTGGGCGCCCGGAAACACCATATATTTT	TRBV25-1	NA	NA	TRBJ1-3
CASSLAPGGIDEQYF	TGCGCCAGCAGCTTGGCCCCAGGGGGTATAGACGAGCAGTACTTC	TRBV5-1	NA	TRBD1	TRBJ2-7
CASRRGQGSGANVLTF	TGTGCCAGCAGGAGGGGACAGGGTTCAGGGGCCAACGTCCTGACTTTC	TRBV2	NA	TRBD1	TRBJ2-6
CASSAYRESNYGYTF	TGTGCCAGCAGCGCATACAGGGAATCTAACTATGGCTACACCTTC	TRBV28	NA	NA	TRBJ1-2
CSVVRATDTQYF	TGCAGCGTGGTCCGCGCCACAGATACGCAGTATTTT	TRBV29-1	NA	NA	TRBJ2-3
CASSLRTGADTEAFF	TGTGCCAGCTCACTGAGGACCGGAGCGGACACTGAAGCTTTCTTT	TRBV18	NA	NA	TRBJ1-1
CASSWRTEGTEAFF	TGTGCCAGCAGTTGGCGTACAGAAGGCACTGAAGCTTTCTTT	TRBV27	NA	NA	TRBJ1-1
CASSLKGQGEQFF	TGTGCCAGCAGTTTAAAGGGGCAAGGTGAGCAGTTCTTC	TRBV12-3/TRBV12-4	NA	NA	TRBJ2-1
CASARDSSYGYTF	TGCGCCAGCGCACGGGACAGTTCCTATGGCTACACCTTC	TRBV10-1	NA	TRBD1	TRBJ1-2
CASIGFGTGGIYGYTF	TGTGCCAGCATTGGGTTTGGGACAGGGGGCATCTATGGCTACACCTTC	TRBV27	few	TRBD1	TRBJ1-2
CASSLLTGNSGYTF	TGTGCCAGCAGTTTACTCACAGGGAACAGTGGCTACACCTTC	TRBV28	NA	NA	TRBJ1-2
CASMTGETQYF	TGCGCCAGTATGACAGGGGAGACCCAGTACTTC	TRBV10-2	NA	TRBD1	TRBJ2-5
CASSSPGQGYNEQFF	TGTGCCAGCAGCTCACCGGGACAGGGCTACAATGAGCAGTTCTTC	TRBV5-4	NA	TRBD1	TRBJ2-1
CASSYGRSGTSHNEQFF	TGTGCCAGCAGTTACGGGCGGTCCGGGACTAGCCACAATGAGCAGTTCTTC	TRBV6-2/TRBV6-3	NA	TRBD2	TRBJ2-1
CASSLTSGGGTDTQYF	TGTGCCAGCAGCTTAACCAGCGGGGGGGGCACAGATACGCAGTATTTT	TRBV7-2	NA	TRBD2	TRBJ2-3
CASSYSSGGAESGRYNEQFF	TGTGCCAGCAGTTACTCGAGCGGGGGGGCCGAATCGGGCCGATACAATGAGCAGTTCTTC	TRBV6-2/TRBV6-3	once	TRBD2	TRBJ2-1